This TCR beta chain was documented in a study of shared clonotypes between healthy human individuals. On the study more broadly: Three plates were used per donor for CD4 naive, three for CD4 memory, two for CD8 naive and one for CD8 memory. Regarding the study as a whole: A handful of donors showed sharing of approximately 5% of naive CD4 clonotypes. Relative to their counterparts shared across all four donors, non-shared clonotypes exhibited diminished generation probabilities.

This table comes from immunoSEQ multiplex PCR, and its TCRdb copy is limited to in-frame clones, with some not included. Here the sample spans around 510,000 clones, 90% to 96% being singletons. Note on this clone: Its antigen is not identified.

CDR3 length equals 17 residues. V lost 5 bases, J lost 1 base, and 20 bases lay in between. CDR1 and CDR2 from the germline V gene are SGHVS and FQNEAQ. The receptor's source is a woman in her thirties in good health. Sequencing was done on a sample of naive CD4+ T cells sorted from blood. The sample's subset: CD45RA+ positively selected. This rearrangement joins TRBV7-8 to TRBJ2-5; D may be TRBD2 (6 bases). The CDR3 here is CASSTKHRDSLQETQYF. DNA of the CDR3: TGTGCCAGCAGCACGAAACACCGGGACTCCCTCCAAGAGACCCAGTACTTC.